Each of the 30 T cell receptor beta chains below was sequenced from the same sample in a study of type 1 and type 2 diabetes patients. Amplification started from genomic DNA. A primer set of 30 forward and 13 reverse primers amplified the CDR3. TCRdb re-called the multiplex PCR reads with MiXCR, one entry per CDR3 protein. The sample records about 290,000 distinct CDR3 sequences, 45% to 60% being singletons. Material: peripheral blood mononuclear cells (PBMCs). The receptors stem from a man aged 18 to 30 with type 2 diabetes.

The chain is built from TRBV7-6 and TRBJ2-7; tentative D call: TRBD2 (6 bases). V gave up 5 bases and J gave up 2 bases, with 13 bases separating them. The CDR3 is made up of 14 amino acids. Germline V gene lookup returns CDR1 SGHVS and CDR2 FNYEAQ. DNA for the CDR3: TGTGCCAGCAGCCCGGGGGACGGCCCCTACGAGCAGTACTTC. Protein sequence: CASSPGDGPYEQYF.

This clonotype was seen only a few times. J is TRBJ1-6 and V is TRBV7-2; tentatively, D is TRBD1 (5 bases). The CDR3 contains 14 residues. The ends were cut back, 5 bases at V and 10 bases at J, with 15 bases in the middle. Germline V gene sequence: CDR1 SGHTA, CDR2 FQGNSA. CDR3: CASSPRGFQSPLHF. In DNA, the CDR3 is TGTGCCAGCAGCCCGCGGGGGTTTCAGTCACCCCTCCACTTT.

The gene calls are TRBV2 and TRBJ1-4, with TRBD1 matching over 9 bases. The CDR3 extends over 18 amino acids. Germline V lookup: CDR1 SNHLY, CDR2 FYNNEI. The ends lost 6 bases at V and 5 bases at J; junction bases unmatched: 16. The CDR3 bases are TGTGCCAGCAGGGTGGCTTTGACAGGGGGGCGACACAATGAAAAACTGTTTTTT. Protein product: CASRVALTGGRHNEKLFF.

The chain's CDR3 is CSAKEGQGAPYEQYF. For the CDR3, the DNA is TGCAGTGCTAAGGAAGGACAGGGGGCTCCCTACGAGCAGTACTTC. The chain is built from TRBV20-1 and TRBJ2-7; 11 bases map to TRBD1. Trimming took 4 bases from V and 2 from J; bases not matched to a gene: 7. The CDR3 is 15 residues long. Per germline, CDR1 DFQATT and CDR2 SNEGSKA (reference sequence).

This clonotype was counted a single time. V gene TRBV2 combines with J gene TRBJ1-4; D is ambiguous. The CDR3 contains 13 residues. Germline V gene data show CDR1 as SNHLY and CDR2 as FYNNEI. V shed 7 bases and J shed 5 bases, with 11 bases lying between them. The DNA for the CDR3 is TGTGCCAGCATCCCCCGGGAGAATGAAAAACTGTTTTTT. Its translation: CASIPRENEKLFF.

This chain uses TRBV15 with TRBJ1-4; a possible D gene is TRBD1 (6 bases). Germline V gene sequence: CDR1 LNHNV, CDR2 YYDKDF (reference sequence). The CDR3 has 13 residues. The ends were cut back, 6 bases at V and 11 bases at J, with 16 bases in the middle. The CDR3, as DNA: TGTGCCACCAGTAACCAGACAGGTCCGAAACTGTTTTTT. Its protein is CATSNQTGPKLFF.

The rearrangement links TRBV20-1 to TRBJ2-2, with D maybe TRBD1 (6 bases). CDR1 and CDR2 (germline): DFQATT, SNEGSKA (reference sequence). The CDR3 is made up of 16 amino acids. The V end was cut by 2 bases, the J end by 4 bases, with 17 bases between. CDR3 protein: CSARSQTRTATGELFF. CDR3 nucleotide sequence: TGCAGTGCTAGAAGCCAAACCAGGACAGCCACCGGGGAGCTGTTTTTT.

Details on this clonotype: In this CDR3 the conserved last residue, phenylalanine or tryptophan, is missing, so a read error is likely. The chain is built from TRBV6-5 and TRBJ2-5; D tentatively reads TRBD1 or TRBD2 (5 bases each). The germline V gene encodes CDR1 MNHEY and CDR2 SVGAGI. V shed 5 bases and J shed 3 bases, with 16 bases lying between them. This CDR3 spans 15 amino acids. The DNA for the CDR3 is TGTGCCAGCAGTCCCAGAACCGGGACCAAAGAGACCCAGTACCTC. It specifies CASSPRTGTKETQYL.

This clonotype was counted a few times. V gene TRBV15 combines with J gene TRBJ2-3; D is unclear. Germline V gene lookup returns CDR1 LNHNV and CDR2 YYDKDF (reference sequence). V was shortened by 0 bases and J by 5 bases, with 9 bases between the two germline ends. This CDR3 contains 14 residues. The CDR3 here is CATSRDEPQDTQYF. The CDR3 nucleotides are TGTGCCACCAGCAGAGACGAGCCCCAAGATACGCAGTATTTT.

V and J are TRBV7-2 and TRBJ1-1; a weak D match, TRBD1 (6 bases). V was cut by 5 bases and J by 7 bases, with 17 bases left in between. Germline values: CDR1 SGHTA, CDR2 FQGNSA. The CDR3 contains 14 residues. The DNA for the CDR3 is TGTGCCAGCAGCCCCAGGGGTTTGATGGGTGAAGCTTTCTTT. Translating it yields CASSPRGLMGEAFF.

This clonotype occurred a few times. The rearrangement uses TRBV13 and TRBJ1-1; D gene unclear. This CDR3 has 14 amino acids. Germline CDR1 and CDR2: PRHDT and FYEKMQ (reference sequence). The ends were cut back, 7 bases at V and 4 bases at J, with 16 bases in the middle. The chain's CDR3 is CASTWSSMATEAFF. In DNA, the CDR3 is TGTGCCAGCACGTGGTCCTCGATGGCCACTGAAGCTTTCTTT.

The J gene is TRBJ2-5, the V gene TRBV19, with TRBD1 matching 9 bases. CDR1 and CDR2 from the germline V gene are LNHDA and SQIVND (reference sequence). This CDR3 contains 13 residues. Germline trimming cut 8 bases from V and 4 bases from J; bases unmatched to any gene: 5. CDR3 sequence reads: CASAPTGGETQYF. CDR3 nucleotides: TGTGCCAGTGCCCCGACAGGGGGAGAGACCCAGTACTTC.

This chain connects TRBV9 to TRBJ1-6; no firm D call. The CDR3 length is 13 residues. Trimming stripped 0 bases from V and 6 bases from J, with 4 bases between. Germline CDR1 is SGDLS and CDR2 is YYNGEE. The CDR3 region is CASSVGFNSPLHF. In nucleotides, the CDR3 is TGTGCCAGCAGCGTAGGGTTTAATTCACCCCTCCACTTT.

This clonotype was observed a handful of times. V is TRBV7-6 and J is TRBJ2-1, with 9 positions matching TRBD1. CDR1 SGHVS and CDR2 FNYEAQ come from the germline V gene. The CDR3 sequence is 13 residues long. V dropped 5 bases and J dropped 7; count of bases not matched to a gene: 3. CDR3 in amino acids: CASSRQGGNEQFF. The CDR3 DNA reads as TGTGCCAGCAGCCGACAGGGGGGTAATGAGCAGTTCTTC.

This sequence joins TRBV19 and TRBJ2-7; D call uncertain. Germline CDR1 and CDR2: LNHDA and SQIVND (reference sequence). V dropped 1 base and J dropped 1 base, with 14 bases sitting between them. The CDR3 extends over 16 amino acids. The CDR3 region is CASSIAWRQGSYEQYF. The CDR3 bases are TGTGCCAGTAGTATAGCCTGGCGACAAGGATCCTACGAGCAGTACTTC. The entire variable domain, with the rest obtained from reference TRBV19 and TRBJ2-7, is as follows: DGGITQSPKYLFRKEGQNVTLSCEQNLNHDAMYWYRQDPGQGLRLIYYSQIVNDFQKGDIAEGYSVSREKKESFPLTVTSAQKNPTAFYLCASSIAWRQGSYEQYFGPGTRLTVT.

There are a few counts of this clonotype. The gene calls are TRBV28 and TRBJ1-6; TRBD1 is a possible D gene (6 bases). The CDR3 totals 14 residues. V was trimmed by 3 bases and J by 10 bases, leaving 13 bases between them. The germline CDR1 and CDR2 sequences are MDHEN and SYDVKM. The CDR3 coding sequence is TGTGCCAGCAGTTTGAGACAGGACGCCTCACCCCTCCACTTT. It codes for CASSLRQDASPLHF.

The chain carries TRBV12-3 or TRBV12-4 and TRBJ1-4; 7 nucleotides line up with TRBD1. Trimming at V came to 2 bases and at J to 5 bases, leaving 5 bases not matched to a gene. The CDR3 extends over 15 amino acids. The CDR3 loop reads CASSLSTGRNEKLFF. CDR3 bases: TGTGCCAGCAGTTTATCGACAGGGAGAAATGAAAAACTGTTTTTT.

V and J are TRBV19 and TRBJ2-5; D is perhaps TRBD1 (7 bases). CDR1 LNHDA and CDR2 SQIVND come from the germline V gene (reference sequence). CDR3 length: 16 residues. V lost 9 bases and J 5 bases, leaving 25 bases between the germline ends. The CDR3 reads CARACVADARGETQYF. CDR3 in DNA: TGTGCCAGGGCCTGTGTAGCGGACGCCAGGGGGGAGACCCAGTACTTC.

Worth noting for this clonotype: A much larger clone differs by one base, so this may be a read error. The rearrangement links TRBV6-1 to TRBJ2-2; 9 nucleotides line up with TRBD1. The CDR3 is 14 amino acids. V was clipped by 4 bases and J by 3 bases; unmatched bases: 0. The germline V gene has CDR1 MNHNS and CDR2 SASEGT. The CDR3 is CASSGQGDTGELFF. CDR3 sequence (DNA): TGTGCCAGCAGTGGACAGGGGGACACCGGGGAGCTGTTTTTT.

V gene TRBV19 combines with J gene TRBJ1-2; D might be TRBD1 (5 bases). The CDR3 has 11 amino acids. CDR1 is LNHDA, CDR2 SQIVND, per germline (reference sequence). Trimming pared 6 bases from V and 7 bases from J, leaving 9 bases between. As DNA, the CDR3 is TGTGCCAGTAGCCCGGGGACTGGCTACACCTTC. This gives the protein CASSPGTGYTF.

CDR3 coding DNA: TGTGCCAGCACCCTGCGGGGCTCTGGGGCCAACGTCCTGACTTTC. Its protein is CASTLRGSGANVLTF. The V and J genes are TRBV5-4 and TRBJ2-6, with D maybe TRBD2 (6 bases). Germline CDR1 reads SGHNT; CDR2 reads YYREEE (reference sequence). CDR3 length equals 15 residues. V was shortened by 6 bases and J by 0 bases, with 10 bases between the two germline ends.

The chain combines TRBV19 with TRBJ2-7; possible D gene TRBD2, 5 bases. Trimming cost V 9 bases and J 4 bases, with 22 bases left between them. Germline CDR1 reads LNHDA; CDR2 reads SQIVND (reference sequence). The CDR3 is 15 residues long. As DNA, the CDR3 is TGTGCCAGCAGTGGACTGGGCACCCGCACGTACGAGCAGTACTTC. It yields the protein CASSGLGTRTYEQYF.

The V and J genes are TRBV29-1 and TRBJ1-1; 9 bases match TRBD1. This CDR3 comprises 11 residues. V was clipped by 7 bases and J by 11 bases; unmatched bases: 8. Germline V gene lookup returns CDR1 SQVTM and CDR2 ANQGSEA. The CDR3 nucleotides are TGCAGCGCTCCGACAGGGGGGCACGCTTTCTTT. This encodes CSAPTGGHAFF.

CDR3 amino acids: CASSQAGGEQYF. CDR3 in DNA: TGTGCCAGCAGCCAAGCAGGTGGCGAGCAGTACTTC. This chain connects TRBV7-4 to TRBJ2-7; D is undetermined. CDR1 is SGHVT and CDR2 is SQSDAQ in the germline V gene. Trimming removed 5 bases at V and 6 bases at J, with 11 bases between. The CDR3 covers 12 residues.

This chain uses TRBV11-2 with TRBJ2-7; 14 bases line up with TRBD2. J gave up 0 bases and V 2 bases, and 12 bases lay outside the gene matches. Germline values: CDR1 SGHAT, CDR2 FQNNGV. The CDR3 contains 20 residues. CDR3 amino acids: CASSLRPRGTSGGASYEQYF. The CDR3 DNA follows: TGTGCCAGCAGCTTAAGGCCGCGCGGGACTAGCGGGGGCGCCTCCTACGAGCAGTACTTC.

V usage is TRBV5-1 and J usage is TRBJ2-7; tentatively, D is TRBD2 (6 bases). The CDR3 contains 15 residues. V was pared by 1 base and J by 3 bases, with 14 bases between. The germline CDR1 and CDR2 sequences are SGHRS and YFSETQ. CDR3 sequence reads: CASSLTGTLIYEQYF. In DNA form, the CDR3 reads TGCGCCAGCAGCTTGACTGGGACTTTGATCTACGAGCAGTACTTC. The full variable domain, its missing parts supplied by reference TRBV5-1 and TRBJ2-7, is KAGVTQTPRYLIKTRGQQVTLSCSPISGHRSVSWYQQTPGQGLQFLFEYFSETQRNKGNFPGRFSGRQFSNSRSEMNVSTLELGDSALYLCASSLTGTLIYEQYFGPGTRLTVT.

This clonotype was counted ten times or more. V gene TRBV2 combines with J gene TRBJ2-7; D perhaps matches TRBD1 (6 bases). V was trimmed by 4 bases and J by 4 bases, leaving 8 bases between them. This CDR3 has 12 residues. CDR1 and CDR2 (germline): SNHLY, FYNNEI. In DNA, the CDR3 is TGTGCCAGCAGTGTACAGGGTTACGAGCAGTACTTC. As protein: CASSVQGYEQYF.

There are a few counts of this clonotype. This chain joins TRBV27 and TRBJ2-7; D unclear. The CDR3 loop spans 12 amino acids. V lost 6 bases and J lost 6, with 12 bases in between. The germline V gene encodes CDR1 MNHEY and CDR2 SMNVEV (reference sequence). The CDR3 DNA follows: TGTGCCAGCAGCTCAAGGTTGGGCGAGCAGTACTTC. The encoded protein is CASSSRLGEQYF.

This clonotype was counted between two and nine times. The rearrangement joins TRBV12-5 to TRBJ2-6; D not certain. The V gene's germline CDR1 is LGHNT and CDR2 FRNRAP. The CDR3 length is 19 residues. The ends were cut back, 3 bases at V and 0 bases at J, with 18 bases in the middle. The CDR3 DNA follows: TGTGCTAGTGGTTTACCCTCGGACGGGTCAGTCTCTGGGGCCAACGTCCTGACTTTC. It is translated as CASGLPSDGSVSGANVLTF.

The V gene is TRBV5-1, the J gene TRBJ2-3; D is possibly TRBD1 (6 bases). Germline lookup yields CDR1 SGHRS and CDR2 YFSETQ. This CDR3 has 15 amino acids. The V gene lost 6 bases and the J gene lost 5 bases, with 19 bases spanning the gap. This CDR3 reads CASNQLKTGLDTQYF. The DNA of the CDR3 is TGCGCCAGCAACCAGCTCAAAACAGGGTTAGATACGCAGTATTTT.